A selection of T cell receptor beta chains follows, all from one sample in a study of blood T cell repertoires in COVID-19. The protocol was immunoSEQ multiplex PCR, while the TCRdb copy is restricted to in-frame clones and leaves out a portion. Counted here are 250,000 or so clones, approximately 84% occurring once; the ten biggest clones make up around 2%. Sequenced input: peripheral blood. The receptor source for this set is a woman over 75 with acute or convalescent COVID-19. The CDR3 runs from the conserved cysteine through the conserved F or W. The D gene is left open where the match is weak. Clone size is stated in some rows and not others, as once, few, many or a class when expanded.

>TRBJ1-5|NA|TRBV2|NA
CASSAPRGWGNQPQHF
TGTGCCAGCAGTGCTCCCAGGGGCTGGGGCAATCAGCCCCAGCATTTT
>TRBJ1-5|NA|TRBV7-8|NA
CASSQGGNQPQHF
TGTGCCAGCAGCCAAGGGGGAAATCAGCCCCAGCATTTT
>TRBJ1-1|NA|TRBV2|TRBD1
CASSGQGAGNTEAFF
TGTGCCAGCAGTGGGCAGGGGGCAGGAAACACTGAAGCTTTCTTT
>TRBJ2-2|NA|TRBV3-1/TRBV3-2|TRBD1
CASSRHGQGNTGELFF
TGTGCCAGCAGCCGACACGGACAGGGGAACACCGGGGAGCTGTTTTTT
>TRBJ1-2|NA|TRBV6-5|NA
CASSPGVGYTF
TGTGCCAGCAGTCCCGGGGTTGGCTACACCTTC
>TRBJ2-5|NA|TRBV7-2|NA
CASSLGAHQETQYF
TGTGCCAGCAGCTTAGGCGCTCATCAAGAGACCCAGTACTTC
>TRBJ1-2|once|TRBV10-2|TRBD1
CASSESDRAGGYTF
TGCGCCAGCAGTGAGTCCGACAGGGCAGGAGGCTACACCTTC
>TRBJ1-1|NA|TRBV5-4|NA
CASRQIDRENTEAFF
TGTGCCAGCAGACAGATCGACCGGGAGAACACTGAAGCTTTCTTT
>TRBJ2-5|NA|TRBV7-2|NA
CASSWLGRGGETQYF
TGTGCCAGCAGCTGGCTAGGCAGGGGTGGTGAGACCCAGTACTTC
>TRBJ1-5|once|TRBV4-1|NA
CASSQDYRQDNQPQHF
TGCGCCAGCAGCCAAGATTATCGACAGGATAATCAGCCCCAGCATTTT
>TRBJ1-2|NA|TRBV6-5|TRBD1
CASSYRQGAGGYTF
TGTGCCAGCAGTTACCGACAGGGGGCTGGAGGCTACACCTTC
>TRBJ1-2|NA|TRBV3-1/TRBV3-2|TRBD1
CASTQGAIYGYTF
TGTGCCAGCACACAGGGGGCTATCTATGGCTACACCTTC
>TRBJ2-3|NA|TRBV24-1|NA
CATFGWADTQYF
TGTGCCACCTTCGGGTGGGCAGATACGCAGTATTTT
>TRBJ1-2|NA|TRBV4-1|NA
CASSQDPQPALGYTF
TGCGCCAGCAGCCAAGACCCACAGCCGGCCTTGGGCTACACCTTC
>TRBJ1-1|NA|TRBV19|TRBD1
CASSRDRTGGNTEAFF
TGTGCCAGTAGTAGAGACCGGACAGGGGGGAACACTGAAGCTTTCTTT
>TRBJ2-1|NA|TRBV28|NA
CASRPAKITYNEQFF
TGTGCCAGCAGACCAGCGAAAATCACCTACAATGAGCAGTTCTTC
>TRBJ1-2|NA|TRBV6-5|TRBD1
CASRLGQLYGYTF
TGTGCCAGCAGATTGGGACAGCTCTATGGCTACACCTTC
>TRBJ1-1|NA|TRBV2|NA
CASRKARTAVNTEAFF
TGTGCCAGCAGAAAAGCCAGGACAGCCGTGAACACTGAAGCTTTCTTT
>TRBJ2-1|NA|TRBV9|NA
CASSVGSDNEQFF
TGTGCCAGCAGCGTAGGTTCTGACAATGAGCAGTTCTTC
>TRBJ2-7|NA|TRBV18|NA
CASSSGQLYEQYF
TGTGCCAGCTCATCTGGACAGCTATACGAGCAGTACTTC
>TRBJ1-2|NA|TRBV6-6|NA
CASAPASRGYTF
TGTGCCTCCGCCCCTGCGTCGAGAGGCTACACCTTC
>TRBJ1-1|few|TRBV7-6|NA
CASSLVGSGKKAFF
TGTGCCAGCAGCTTAGTAGGTTCAGGAAAGAAAGCTTTCTTT
>TRBJ1-2|NA|TRBV5-1|TRBD1
CASSLQGEANYGYTF
TGCGCCAGCAGCTTGCAGGGGGAAGCTAACTATGGCTACACCTTC
>TRBJ1-6|once|TRBV20-1|NA
CSARAPNSLHF
TGCAGTGCTAGAGCCCCTAATTCCCTCCACTTT
>TRBJ1-1|once|TRBV28|TRBD1
CASNSRGQVGMFTEAFF
TGTGCCAGCAACTCGCGCGGACAGGTCGGGATGTTCACTGAAGCTTTCTTT
>TRBJ2-5|NA|TRBV2|TRBD1
CASSGSRGSLETQYF
TGTGCCAGCTCTGGAAGCAGGGGGTCCTTAGAGACCCAGTACTTC
>TRBJ2-5|NA|TRBV18|TRBD2
CASSKGLAGEETQYF
TGTGCCAGCTCAAAGGGACTAGCGGGAGAAGAGACCCAGTACTTC
>TRBJ2-2|NA|TRBV5-5|NA
CASTGKVDTGELFF
TGTGCCAGCACAGGAAAGGTCGACACCGGGGAGCTGTTTTTT
>TRBJ2-7|NA|TRBV5-1|NA
CASSLTSTSYEQYF
TGCGCCAGCAGCTTAACTAGCACATCCTACGAGCAGTACTTC
>TRBJ2-2|NA|TRBV7-9|TRBD1
CASSWDRTYTGELFF
TGTGCCAGCAGCTGGGACAGGACCTACACCGGGGAGCTGTTTTTT
>TRBJ2-1|few|TRBV29-1|NA
CSVERYNEQFF
TGCAGCGTTGAACGCTACAATGAGCAGTTCTTC
>TRBJ1-1|NA|TRBV6-5|TRBD1
CASRQDRGRARAFF
TGTGCCAGCAGACAGGACAGGGGTCGAGCGCGAGCTTTCTTT
>TRBJ2-7|NA|TRBV4-2|NA
CASSDRDSSSYEQYF
TGTGCCAGCAGCGATCGGGACTCCTCGAGCTACGAGCAGTACTTC
>TRBJ1-2|NA|TRBV11-2|NA
CASSLDRFYGYTF
TGTGCCAGCAGCTTAGATCGGTTCTATGGCTACACCTTC
>TRBJ1-1|NA|TRBV7-9|NA
CASSLVPYEAFF
TGTGCCAGCAGCTTAGTACCCTATGAAGCTTTCTTT